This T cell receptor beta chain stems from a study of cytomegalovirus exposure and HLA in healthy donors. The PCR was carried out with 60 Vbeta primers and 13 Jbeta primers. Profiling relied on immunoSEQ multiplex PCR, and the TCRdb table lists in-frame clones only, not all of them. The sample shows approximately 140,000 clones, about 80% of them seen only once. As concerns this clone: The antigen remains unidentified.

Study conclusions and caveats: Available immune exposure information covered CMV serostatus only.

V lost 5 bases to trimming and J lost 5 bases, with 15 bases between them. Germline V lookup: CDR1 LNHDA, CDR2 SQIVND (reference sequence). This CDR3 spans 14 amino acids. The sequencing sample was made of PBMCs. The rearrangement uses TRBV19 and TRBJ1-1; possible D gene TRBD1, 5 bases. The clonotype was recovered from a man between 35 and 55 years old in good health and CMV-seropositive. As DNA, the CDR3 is TGTGCCAGTAGTCTCGCCGGGGGTTTAACTGAAGCTTTCTTT. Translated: CASSLAGGLTEAFF.